Described below is a single T cell receptor beta chain sequence and its context. Its antigen is unidentified. PCR involved 60 Vbeta and 13 Jbeta primers. Measured with immunoSEQ multiplex PCR; TCRdb has only the in-frame clones, and not every one. The sample records about 59,000 clones, roughly 80% being singletons. Germline CDR1 is MNHEY and CDR2 is SMNVEV (reference sequence). CDR3 length: 12 amino acids. Germline trimming cut 8 bases from V and 2 bases from J; bases unmatched to any gene: 0. This sample stems from a study of cytomegalovirus exposure and HLA in healthy donors. Regarding the study as a whole: Altogether, 150 to 200 TCR beta chains were recorded as cytomegalovirus-associated. Later, an analysis found that common viral pathogens appeared to be linked with several of the most significant clusters. Most sequenced TCRs were rare (though some public TCRs occurred in many donors).

The study sampled nominally healthy donors, though unrecorded immune exposures were likely. The chain joins TRBV27 to TRBJ2-1; 7 bases align to TRBD1. The receptor comes from a woman aged 40 to 55 in good health and CMV-seronegative. Sequencing was done on a sample of PBMCs. CDR3 DNA: TGTGCCAGCGGGACAGCCTACAATGAGCAGTTCTTC. Translation gives CASGTAYNEQFF.